Detailed here is one T cell receptor beta chain. In the authors' methods: Reference gene primer amplification gave estimated nucleated cell counts. Sequenced by immunoSEQ multiplex PCR; TCRdb stores in-frame clones only, minus some. Clonal size and the V and J genes are those of that table, whereas D and trimming came from the DNA. This sample has under 350,000 clones; around 86% occur once, and the top ten carry around 4.2%. The CDR3 length is 14 residues. CDR1 SGHRS and CDR2 YFSETQ come from the germline V gene. The V and J ends lost 3 bases and 6 bases, in that order; junction bases with no gene match: 7. Study members were between roughly 18 and 100 years old and lived in 20 to 30 US regions. Clinical histories supplied by participants themselves formed the basis of cohort assignment. These data come from a study of blood T cell repertoires in COVID-19. Across the study: COVID-19 samples, acute and convalescent, were from the United States, Italy and Spain.

This chain connects TRBV5-1 to TRBJ1-2; 8 bases align to TRBD1. This TCR derives from a woman aged 40-49 years with acute COVID-19. Input material: PBMCs or T cells enriched from blood (not recorded which). The CDR3 sequence: CASSYSDRADGYTF. The DNA for the CDR3 is TGCGCCAGCAGCTACTCGGACAGGGCGGATGGCTACACCTTC. The whole variable domain, remainder taken from reference TRBV5-1 and TRBJ1-2, is KAGVTQTPRYLIKTRGQQVTLSCSPISGHRSVSWYQQTPGQGLQFLFEYFSETQRNKGNFPGRFSGRQFSNSRSEMNVSTLELGDSALYLCASSYSDRADGYTFGSGTRLTVV.